The present T cell receptor beta chain was sequenced within a study of pediatric ulcerative colitis. Study-level points and caveats: Two patients had blood samples with substantially reduced template counts. Rectal repertoires separated controls, mild-moderate and acute severe colitis. All ulcerative colitis patients, but no controls, carried a couple of rectal clonotypes. Blood-rectal clonal overlap within each person was significantly higher in ulcerative colitis patients than controls.

Libraries were prepared by immunoSEQ multiplex PCR; TCRdb keeps only in-frame clonotypes and omits some of them. The sample lists 20,000 to 25,000 clones, 71% occurring once. A few counts support this clone. Its target is not known. Rectal tissue came from one to two pinch biopsies taken at colonoscopy. V was trimmed by 2 bases and J by 5 bases, leaving 12 bases between them. Germline CDR1 LGHNT, CDR2 FRNRAP. This CDR3 is built from 14 residues. The origin of this receptor is a boy between 10 and 17 years old with severe ulcerative colitis. The specimen sequenced was gut tissue. The rearrangement uses TRBV12-5 and TRBJ1-2, with D perhaps TRBD1 (5 bases). CDR3 sequence reads: CASGLSGGLYGYTF. The CDR3 DNA follows: TGTGCTAGTGGTTTGAGCGGGGGACTGTATGGCTACACCTTC.